The rows below give T cell receptor beta chains drawn from one sample of a study of CD8 T cells in ankylosing spondylitis. TCRdb analysed the 5' RACE reads with MiXCR anew, one entry per CDR3 protein. The data contain hundreds of thousands of distinct CDR3 sequences, roughly 32% of them seen just once; the ten biggest clones take up around 4%. The sample comprised blood, either unsorted or a sorted T cell fraction (not recorded which). These receptors were collected from a male donor with ankylosing spondylitis or in good health (not recorded which). Each CDR3 is given with its conserved first and last residue. Each record gives: J gene, CDR3 length, V gene, clone size, D gene, CDR3 DNA, CDR3 protein. A D gene is named only where the DNA matches it firmly. Only part of the rows carry a size: once, few, many, or a class if the clone is expanded.

J: TRBJ2-3
length: 14
V: TRBV2
size: .
D: TRBD1
DNA: TGTGCCAGCAGATTAGACAGGGGCTCAGATACGCAGTATTTT
CDR3: CASRLDRGSDTQYF

J: TRBJ2-7
length: 14
V: TRBV27
size: .
D: TRBD1
DNA: TGTGCCAGCGGTCAACAGGGGGCGCGGTACGAGCAGTACTTC
CDR3: CASGQQGARYEQYF

J: TRBJ2-1
length: 12
V: TRBV20-1
size: many
D: TRBD2
DNA: TGCAGTGCCCCGGGACTAGGCAATGAGCAGTTCTTC
CDR3: CSAPGLGNEQFF

J: TRBJ2-2
length: 12
V: TRBV6-5
size: few
D: .
DNA: TGTGCCAGCAGTTACGCGACCGGGGAGCTGTTTTTT
CDR3: CASSYATGELFF

J: TRBJ1-2
length: 13
V: TRBV12-3/TRBV12-4
size: .
D: .
DNA: TGTGCCAGCAGCACCAGGGCAGACTATGGCTACACCTTC
CDR3: CASSTRADYGYTF

J: TRBJ1-2
length: 13
V: TRBV27
size: .
D: .
DNA: TGTGCCAGCTCCCCCGGGCTTCAAGATGGCTACACCTTC
CDR3: CASSPGLQDGYTF

J: TRBJ1-1
length: 14
V: TRBV29-1
size: .
D: .
DNA: TGCAGCGTTGTGGGTCAGCGAAAGAACACTGAAGCTTTCTTT
CDR3: CSVVGQRKNTEAFF

J: TRBJ2-5
length: 15
V: TRBV24-1
size: few
D: TRBD1
DNA: TGTGCCACCAGTGACCCTAGGGACAGCAAGGAGACCCAGTACTTC
CDR3: CATSDPRDSKETQYF

J: TRBJ2-7
length: 14
V: TRBV6-5
size: .
D: TRBD1
DNA: TGTGCCAGCATTTGGACAGGGAGCTCCTACGAGCAGTACTTC
CDR3: CASIWTGSSYEQYF

J: TRBJ2-5
length: 16
V: TRBV28
size: .
D: .
DNA: TGTGCCAGCCTTGGGGTTCGGCGCTTCGGGCAAGAGACCCAGTACTTC
CDR3: CASLGVRRFGQETQYF

J: TRBJ2-1
length: 17
V: TRBV20-1
size: few
D: TRBD1
DNA: TGCAGTGCTAGAGATGGGGCAGGGGGTAAGATCTTAGGTGAGCAGTTCTTC
CDR3: CSARDGAGGKILGEQFF

J: TRBJ2-5
length: 14
V: TRBV20-1
size: few
D: TRBD2
DNA: TGCAGCTTAGCGGGGGGGCCTCCTCAAGAGACCCAGTACTTC
CDR3: CSLAGGPPQETQYF

J: TRBJ1-5
length: 12
V: TRBV7-2
size: few
D: .
DNA: TGTGCCAGCAGCCCCCGCAATCAGCCCCAGCATTTT
CDR3: CASSPRNQPQHF

J: TRBJ2-2
length: 17
V: TRBV12-3/TRBV12-4
size: .
D: TRBD1
DNA: TGTGCCAGCAGTTTAGCGATTAGGGGGCAGGGCACCGGGGAGCTGTTTTTT
CDR3: CASSLAIRGQGTGELFF

J: TRBJ1-4
length: 12
V: TRBV20-1
size: .
D: .
DNA: TGCAGTGGCAGGGAAGGTGATGAAAAACTGTTTTTT
CDR3: CSGREGDEKLFF

J: TRBJ1-2
length: 14
V: TRBV20-1
size: few
D: TRBD1
DNA: TGCAGTGCTGACCCCCGGGACAGGTTTCATGGCTACACCTTC
CDR3: CSADPRDRFHGYTF

J: TRBJ2-1
length: 15
V: TRBV10-3
size: few
D: TRBD2
DNA: TGTGCCATCACCGGTCAGCGGGGGGGCCAGGGTGAGCAGTTCTTC
CDR3: CAITGQRGGQGEQFF

J: TRBJ2-1
length: 10
V: TRBV20-1
size: few
D: .
DNA: TGCAGTGCTAGGGCCAATGAGCAGTTCTTC
CDR3: CSARANEQFF

J: TRBJ1-2
length: 14
V: TRBV11-2
size: few
D: .
DNA: TGTGCCAGCAGCTTAGTAGGCGGTAACTATGGCTACACCTTC
CDR3: CASSLVGGNYGYTF

J: TRBJ2-5
length: 16
V: TRBV20-1
size: few
D: TRBD2
DNA: TGCAGTGCCGGGGTCGGGACTAGCGGGGTTGTCGAGACCCAGTACTTC
CDR3: CSAGVGTSGVVETQYF

J: TRBJ2-1
length: 15
V: TRBV7-3
size: .
D: TRBD1
DNA: TGTGCCAGCAGCTTGACGAACCAGGGGGTCAGTGAGCAGTTCTTC
CDR3: CASSLTNQGVSEQFF

J: TRBJ2-1
length: 13
V: TRBV7-2
size: few
D: .
DNA: TGTGCCACCAGTGAGGTCTCCTACAATGAGCAGTTCTTC
CDR3: CATSEVSYNEQFF

J: TRBJ2-7
length: 14
V: TRBV7-8
size: few
D: .
DNA: TGTGCCAGCAGCTCCTGGGACGCCCACTACGAGCAGTACTTC
CDR3: CASSSWDAHYEQYF

J: TRBJ2-1
length: 12
V: TRBV29-1
size: many
D: .
DNA: TGCAGCGTTGAACAGGGCTACAATGAGCAGTTCTTC
CDR3: CSVEQGYNEQFF

J: TRBJ1-1
length: 14
V: TRBV11-1
size: .
D: .
DNA: TGTGCCAGCGGACCGGTCCACCGAGCCAACGAAGCTTTCTTT
CDR3: CASGPVHRANEAFF

J: TRBJ2-7
length: 12
V: TRBV3-1
size: .
D: .
DNA: TGTGCCAGCAGCTTGGGGGAGGACGAGCAGTACTTC
CDR3: CASSLGEDEQYF

J: TRBJ2-7
length: 16
V: TRBV7-8
size: .
D: TRBD1
DNA: TGTGCCAGCAGCTTAGCAGAGGACAGGCGAACCTACGAGCAGTACTTC
CDR3: CASSLAEDRRTYEQYF

J: TRBJ1-3
length: 15
V: TRBV28
size: .
D: .
DNA: TGTGCCAGCAGTTCCCGCAGTAGCTCTGGAAACACCATATATTTT
CDR3: CASSSRSSSGNTIYF

J: TRBJ1-2
length: 14
V: TRBV12-3/TRBV12-4
size: .
D: .
DNA: TGTGCCAGCAGTTTTTCAGGGGTCAACTATGGCTACACCTTC
CDR3: CASSFSGVNYGYTF

J: TRBJ1-4
length: 16
V: TRBV4-1
size: .
D: TRBD1
DNA: TGCGCCAGCAGCCAGGAGCCGGGACAGCTTGCCGAAAAACTGTTTTTT
CDR3: CASSQEPGQLAEKLFF

J: TRBJ1-5
length: 13
V: TRBV20-1
size: few
D: .
DNA: TGCAGTGCGACCGGGACCCACAGTCAGCCCCAGCATTTT
CDR3: CSATGTHSQPQHF

J: TRBJ2-5
length: 14
V: TRBV5-1
size: .
D: .
DNA: TGCGCCAGCAGCTTGGTCACAGAAGGGGAGACCCAGTACTTC
CDR3: CASSLVTEGETQYF

J: TRBJ2-1
length: 16
V: TRBV2
size: .
D: TRBD1
DNA: TGTGCCAGCAGTGAAGAGTCTCAGGGGGCCTACAATGAGCAGTTCTTC
CDR3: CASSEESQGAYNEQFF

J: TRBJ2-4
length: 13
V: TRBV20-1
size: few
D: .
DNA: TGCAGTGCTGAGGGGTCCTGGAAGAACATTCAGTACTTC
CDR3: CSAEGSWKNIQYF

J: TRBJ2-2
length: 13
V: TRBV5-5
size: .
D: .
DNA: TGTGCCAGCAGAGCGGACGGGCCCGGGGAGCTGTTTTTT
CDR3: CASRADGPGELFF

J: TRBJ2-3
length: 12
V: TRBV29-1
size: few
D: TRBD2
DNA: TGCAGAGCTAGCGGGGGGCCAGATACGCAGTATTTT
CDR3: CRASGGPDTQYF

J: TRBJ2-3
length: 16
V: TRBV5-1
size: .
D: TRBD2
DNA: TGCGCCAGCAGCCGGACTAGCGGGGGGGCGGCAGATACGCAGTATTTT
CDR3: CASSRTSGGAADTQYF

J: TRBJ1-1
length: 14
V: TRBV12-3/TRBV12-4
size: many
D: .
DNA: TGTGCCAGCAGTCCCGCAGGGGTGAACACTGAAGCTTTCTTT
CDR3: CASSPAGVNTEAFF

J: TRBJ2-3
length: 14
V: TRBV20-1
size: .
D: .
DNA: TGCAGTGCTAGAGACAGCCCTTCCACAGATACGCAGTATTTT
CDR3: CSARDSPSTDTQYF

J: TRBJ2-7
length: 15
V: TRBV7-8
size: few
D: TRBD1
DNA: TGTGCCAGCAGCCCTGGCATCGGGACAGGGTGGTGGCAGTACTTC
CDR3: CASSPGIGTGWWQYF

J: TRBJ2-3
length: 14
V: TRBV20-1
size: .
D: TRBD2
DNA: TGCAGTGCGTCTACTAGCGGGGGCACAGATACGCAGTATTTT
CDR3: CSASTSGGTDTQYF